Listed below are T cell receptor beta chains from one sample, sequenced in a study of human T cells and chemical hapten exposure. TCRdb reprocessed the RACE reads via MiXCR and lists one record per CDR3 protein. The sample yields tens of thousands of distinct CDR3 sequences, roughly 7.2% seen once. Sequenced material: whole blood, taken in connection with sensitization to the hapten diphenylcyclopropenone (DPC). These receptors were collected from a woman aged 50 to 60 with alopecia areata. Some clones in this sample may be carry-over from other donors' samples. Both conserved end residues are part of each CDR3. D genes are given only for firm matches. Size is omitted from some rows. Given values are once, few, many or a class for expanded clones.

d_gene: -; abundance: few; j_gene: TRBJ1-2; v_gene: TRBV9; CDR3nt: TGTGCCAGCAGCGGAGACCTGTATGGCTACACCTTC; CDR3aa: CASSGDLYGYTF
d_gene: -; abundance: many; j_gene: TRBJ2-7; v_gene: TRBV13; CDR3nt: TGTGCCAGCAGCTTAGGACAGGGAAGTGGCGAGCAGTACTTC; CDR3aa: CASSLGQGSGEQYF
d_gene: -; abundance: few; j_gene: TRBJ2-5; v_gene: TRBV7-3; CDR3nt: TGTGCCAGCAGCTTAACAGGGAATCAAGAGACCCAGTACTTC; CDR3aa: CASSLTGNQETQYF
d_gene: -; abundance: -; j_gene: TRBJ2-5; v_gene: TRBV28; CDR3nt: TGTGCCAGCAGTTCCCTGGAGTCAAGTCAAGAGACCCAGTACTTC; CDR3aa: CASSSLESSQETQYF
d_gene: -; abundance: -; j_gene: TRBJ2-7; v_gene: TRBV7-3; CDR3nt: TGTGCCAGCAGCCCGGACCGGGGCTCCTACGAGCAGTACTTC; CDR3aa: CASSPDRGSYEQYF
d_gene: TRBD1; abundance: many; j_gene: TRBJ2-7; v_gene: TRBV7-9; CDR3nt: TGTGCCAGCAGCTTAGAAGGGGGCGGTCTCAGCGAGCAGTACTTC; CDR3aa: CASSLEGGGLSEQYF
d_gene: -; abundance: few; j_gene: TRBJ1-2; v_gene: TRBV27; CDR3nt: TGTGCCAGCAGTCCTACCCTTAACTATGGCTACACCTTC; CDR3aa: CASSPTLNYGYTF
d_gene: -; abundance: -; j_gene: TRBJ2-3; v_gene: TRBV21-1; CDR3nt: TGTGCCAGCAGCCCGGGGGGAGTTAAAGGAGATACGCAGTATTTT; CDR3aa: CASSPGGVKGDTQYF
d_gene: TRBD1; abundance: many; j_gene: TRBJ2-7; v_gene: TRBV7-2; CDR3nt: TGTGCCAGCAGCTCACAGGGGACAGGGAGCTCCTACGAGCAGTACTTC; CDR3aa: CASSSQGTGSSYEQYF
d_gene: -; abundance: -; j_gene: TRBJ1-1; v_gene: TRBV3-1; CDR3nt: TGTGCCAGCAGCTACAGCACTGAAGCTTTCTTT; CDR3aa: CASSYSTEAFF
d_gene: TRBD2; abundance: many; j_gene: TRBJ2-2; v_gene: TRBV2; CDR3nt: TGTGCCAGCCTCAGGGAGGGCCCGAACACCGGGGAGCTGTTTTTT; CDR3aa: CASLREGPNTGELFF
d_gene: -; abundance: many; j_gene: TRBJ2-5; v_gene: TRBV6-5; CDR3nt: TGTGCCAGCAGCCCAAGGGGGAGGCCCGAGGAGACCCAGTACTTC; CDR3aa: CASSPRGRPEETQYF
d_gene: -; abundance: -; j_gene: TRBJ2-1; v_gene: TRBV2; CDR3nt: TGTGCCACTACACACGGCGGGGGCGGCGACAATGAGCAGTTCTTC; CDR3aa: CATTHGGGGDNEQFF
d_gene: TRBD1; abundance: many; j_gene: TRBJ1-5; v_gene: TRBV6-5; CDR3nt: TGTGCCAGCAGGCCAGACAGGGGTGGGAATCAGCCCCAGCATTTT; CDR3aa: CASRPDRGGNQPQHF
d_gene: TRBD1; abundance: many; j_gene: TRBJ1-5; v_gene: TRBV7-3; CDR3nt: TGTGCCAGCAGCTTGGGGACAGAGACTAGCAATCAGCCCCAGCATTTT; CDR3aa: CASSLGTETSNQPQHF
d_gene: -; abundance: many; j_gene: TRBJ2-4; v_gene: TRBV6-5; CDR3nt: TGTGCCAGCAGTAGAGAAGCCAAAAACATTCAGTACTTC; CDR3aa: CASSREAKNIQYF
d_gene: -; abundance: -; j_gene: TRBJ2-3; v_gene: TRBV20-1; CDR3nt: TGCAGTGCCGGTGGGCGCGACACAGATACGCAGTATTTT; CDR3aa: CSAGGRDTDTQYF
d_gene: TRBD2; abundance: many; j_gene: TRBJ2-3; v_gene: TRBV10-3; CDR3nt: TGTGCCATCACACCGGGACTAGCGGGAGAGGGCACAGATACGCAGTATTTT; CDR3aa: CAITPGLAGEGTDTQYF
d_gene: -; abundance: many; j_gene: TRBJ2-3; v_gene: TRBV19; CDR3nt: TGTGCCAGTAGTACCCTCGACAGCACAGATACGCAGTATTTT; CDR3aa: CASSTLDSTDTQYF
d_gene: -; abundance: many; j_gene: TRBJ1-2; v_gene: TRBV27; CDR3nt: TGTGCCAGCAGTGCCCCATCGGCCGGGAACTATGGCTACACCTTC; CDR3aa: CASSAPSAGNYGYTF
d_gene: -; abundance: many; j_gene: TRBJ2-5; v_gene: TRBV10-1; CDR3nt: TGCGCCAGCAGTGAGTCTGCGGGATTAAGCCAAGAGACCCAGTACTTC; CDR3aa: CASSESAGLSQETQYF
d_gene: -; abundance: many; j_gene: TRBJ1-4; v_gene: TRBV7-2; CDR3nt: TGTGCCAGCAGCCTGGGATTGAATGAAAAACTGTTTTTT; CDR3aa: CASSLGLNEKLFF
d_gene: TRBD1; abundance: many; j_gene: TRBJ1-4; v_gene: TRBV27; CDR3nt: TGTGCCAGCAGTTTAAGACAGGGAGGTTGGGAAAAACTGTTTTTT; CDR3aa: CASSLRQGGWEKLFF
d_gene: TRBD2; abundance: many; j_gene: TRBJ2-1; v_gene: TRBV7-3; CDR3nt: TGTGCCAGCAGCTTAATCCCTAGCGGGATTGCTGAGCAGTTCTTC; CDR3aa: CASSLIPSGIAEQFF
d_gene: TRBD2; abundance: many; j_gene: TRBJ2-1; v_gene: TRBV13; CDR3nt: TGTGCCAGCAGCACTAGCGGGAGCGGGCCCTACAATGAGCAGTTCTTC; CDR3aa: CASSTSGSGPYNEQFF
d_gene: TRBD1; abundance: many; j_gene: TRBJ2-6; v_gene: TRBV5-1; CDR3nt: TGCGCCAGCAGCTTGGGACCAGGGGGACCCTCTGGGGCCAACGTCCTGACTTTC; CDR3aa: CASSLGPGGPSGANVLTF
d_gene: TRBD1; abundance: few; j_gene: TRBJ1-1; v_gene: TRBV7-3; CDR3nt: TGTGCCAGCAGCTTAAAGACAGGGGAAGAAGCTTTCTTT; CDR3aa: CASSLKTGEEAFF
d_gene: -; abundance: -; j_gene: TRBJ2-3; v_gene: TRBV5-6; CDR3nt: TGTGCCAGCAGCTTCGACAGGAAAAACACAGATACGCAGTATTTT; CDR3aa: CASSFDRKNTDTQYF